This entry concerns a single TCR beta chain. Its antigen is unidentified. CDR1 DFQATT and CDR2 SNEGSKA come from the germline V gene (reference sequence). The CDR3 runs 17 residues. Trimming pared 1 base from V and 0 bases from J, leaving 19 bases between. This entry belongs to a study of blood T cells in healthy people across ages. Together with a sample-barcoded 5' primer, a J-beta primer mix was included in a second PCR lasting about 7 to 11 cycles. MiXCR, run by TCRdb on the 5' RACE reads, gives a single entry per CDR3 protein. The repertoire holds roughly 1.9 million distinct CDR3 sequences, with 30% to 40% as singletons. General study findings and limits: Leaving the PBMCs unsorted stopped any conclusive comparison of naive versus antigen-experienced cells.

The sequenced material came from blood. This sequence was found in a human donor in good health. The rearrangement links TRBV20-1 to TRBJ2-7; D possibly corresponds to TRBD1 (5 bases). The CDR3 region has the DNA TGCAGTGCTAGAGGTTGGGTTGGCCTGGGGCGCTCCTACGAGCAGTACTTC. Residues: CSARGWVGLGRSYEQYF.